The 15 T cell receptor beta chains presented below share a single source sample, sequenced in a study of cytomegalovirus exposure and HLA in healthy donors. Use of 60 Vbeta and 13 Jbeta primers characterized the PCR. TCRdb's copy holds only in-frame clones and misses some; the assay was immunoSEQ multiplex PCR. In the table there are about 170,000 clones, about 82% of which are singletons. The sequenced sample consisted of PBMCs. These receptors were taken from a woman between 45 and 65 years old in good health and CMV-seropositive.

This clone has a handful of counts. The gene calls are TRBV2 and TRBJ1-2; weak D call: TRBD1 (6 bases). V was cut by 6 bases and J by 5 bases, with 16 bases left in between. The V gene's germline CDR1 is SNHLY and CDR2 FYNNEI. This CDR3 is 14 amino acids long. CDR3 loop: CASSLQGVWYGYTF. The CDR3 DNA reads TGTGCCAGCAGCTTACAGGGAGTCTGGTATGGCTACACCTTC.

This rearrangement joins TRBV6-6 to TRBJ1-4, with D tentatively TRBD1 (6 bases). This CDR3 spans 14 amino acids. Germline CDR1 and CDR2: MNHNY and SVGAGI (reference sequence). V was shortened by 2 bases and J by 4 bases, with 8 bases between the two germline ends. The CDR3 is CASSYGQNNEKLFF. As DNA, the CDR3 is TGTGCCAGCAGTTACGGACAGAATAATGAAAAACTGTTTTTT.

This clone was seen once. The chain employs TRBV7-2 and TRBJ1-5; D is ambiguous. There are 12 residues in the CDR3. Germline V gene data show CDR1 as SGHTA and CDR2 as FQGNSA. V gave up 0 bases and J gave up 6 bases, with 3 bases separating them. This CDR3 reads CASSLAGQPQHF. The CDR3 coding sequence is TGTGCCAGCAGCTTAGCCGGTCAGCCCCAGCATTTT.

The sample holds a few counts of this clone. The chain couples TRBV27 to TRBJ2-7; maybe TRBD2 (5 bases). With 8 bases removed from V and 3 bases from J, the gap between germline ends came to 11 bases. From germline, CDR1 is MNHEY and CDR2 SMNVEV (reference sequence). This CDR3 has 12 residues. The CDR3 spells CASRDYLYEQYF. CDR3 nucleotide sequence: TGTGCCAGCCGAGACTACCTCTACGAGCAGTACTTC.

The gene calls are TRBV6-6 and TRBJ1-3, with no clear D. From germline, CDR1 is MNHNY and CDR2 SVGAGI (reference sequence). The germline V and J ends were trimmed by 8 bases and 0 bases, with 8 bases remaining between them. The CDR3 extends over 13 amino acids. CDR3 DNA: TGTGCCAGCCGTGGCAGCTCTGGAAACACCATATATTTT. Amino acids: CASRGSSGNTIYF.

The chain carries TRBV6-5 and TRBJ2-1, with D maybe TRBD2 (6 bases). V dropped 2 bases and J dropped 5 bases, with 10 bases sitting between them. Looked up from germline, CDR1 is MNHEY and CDR2 is SVGAGI. This CDR3 comprises 14 residues. This CDR3 reads CASSYQGLHNEQFF. CDR3 nucleotides: TGTGCCAGCAGTTACCAGGGACTCCACAATGAGCAGTTCTTC.

The V gene is TRBV28, the J gene TRBJ1-3, with D unclear. The CDR3 length is 13 residues. V lost 10 bases, J lost 0 bases, and 10 bases lay in between. Germline V gene sequence: CDR1 MDHEN, CDR2 SYDVKM. CDR3 region: CAISGDSGNTIYF. DNA for the CDR3: TGTGCCATCTCAGGTGACTCTGGAAACACCATATATTTT.

This chain uses TRBV13 with TRBJ1-4; TRBD1 matches at 7 bases. The CDR3 sequence is 16 residues long. V was clipped by 5 bases and J by 2 bases; unmatched bases: 8. Germline loops: CDR1 PRHDT, CDR2 FYEKMQ (reference sequence). CDR3 loop: CASSPKGTVTNEKLFF. In DNA form, the CDR3 reads TGTGCCAGCAGCCCGAAAGGGACAGTGACTAATGAAAAACTGTTTTTT.

V is TRBV5-5 and J is TRBJ2-7, with D tentatively TRBD1 (5 bases). Germline V CDR1 and CDR2: SGHKS, YYEKEE (reference sequence). V gave up 0 bases and J gave up 9 bases, with 13 bases separating them. The CDR3 contains 13 residues. The CDR3 here is CASSLAAREGQYF. As DNA, the CDR3 is TGTGCCAGCAGCTTGGCGGCCAGGGAAGGGCAGTACTTC.

This clone showed up just once. The chain carries TRBV18 and TRBJ1-3, with unresolved D. There are 19 residues in the CDR3. The V end was cut by 0 bases, the J end by 0 bases, with 18 bases between. The germline gives CDR1 KGHSH, CDR2 LQKENI. CDR3 amino acids: CASSPPSLSLAVSGNTIYF. CDR3 coding DNA: TGTGCCAGCTCACCACCGTCTCTTTCGTTGGCAGTCTCTGGAAACACCATATATTTT. Based on the CDR3 plus reference TRBV18 and TRBJ1-3, the full variable domain is NAGVMQNPRHLVRRRGQEARLRCSPMKGHSHVYWYRQLPEEGLKFMVYLQKENIIDESGMPKERFSAEFPKEGPSILRIQQVVRGDSAAYFCASSPPSLSLAVSGNTIYFGEGSWLTVV.

This rearrangement joins TRBV7-9 to TRBJ1-2; 8 nucleotides match TRBD1. Looked up from germline, CDR1 is SEHNR and CDR2 is FQNEAQ (reference sequence). The CDR3 length is 15 residues. V trimming: 4 bases; J trimming: 4 bases; junction bases outside the gene matches: 8. CDR3 coding DNA: TGTGCCAGCAGCTCTGGACAGGGAGTAGTCTATGGCTACACCTTC. Amino acid sequence: CASSSGQGVVYGYTF.

The V call is TRBV2, the J call TRBJ2-5; D possibly corresponds to TRBD2 (6 bases). Trimming took off 8 bases at V and 5 bases at J, with 15 bases between the two ends. This CDR3 spans 13 amino acids. Germline CDR1 SNHLY, CDR2 FYNNEI. In nucleotides, the CDR3 is TGTGCCAGCGCCCCCGGGACTGGGGAGACCCAGTACTTC. It specifies CASAPGTGETQYF.

The chain uses TRBV6-1 and TRBJ1-2; D gene ambiguous. Between the trimmed V and J ends, which lost 2 bases and 2 bases, there was a span of 15 bases. This CDR3 contains 16 residues. Germline V gives CDR1 MNHNS, CDR2 SASEGT. The CDR3 nucleotides read TGTGCCAGCAGTGAATTTAGATATACAGAAAACTATGGCTACACCTTC. Its protein is CASSEFRYTENYGYTF.

This chain connects TRBV7-8 to TRBJ2-7; the D is unclear. Germline V gene data show CDR1 as SGHVS and CDR2 as FQNEAQ. The CDR3 totals 15 residues. Trimming shortened V by 8 bases and J by 1 base, and 18 bases separated the two germline ends. As DNA, the CDR3 is TGTGCCAGCCAAAGTCTCTACTCCAGGTCCTACGAGCAGTACTTC. Protein: CASQSLYSRSYEQYF. The variable domain in full, completed from reference TRBV7-8 and TRBJ2-7, reads GAGVSQSPRYKVAKRGQDVALRCDPISGHVSLFWYQQALGQGPEFLTYFQNEAQLDKSGLPSDRFFAERPEGSVSTLKIQRTQQEDSAVYLCASQSLYSRSYEQYFGPGTRLTVT.

V and J are TRBV7-2 and TRBJ2-5; 9 bases match TRBD1. The CDR3 extends over 17 amino acids. CDR1 is SGHTA, CDR2 FQGNSA, per germline. The V segment lost 1 base and the J segment 5 bases; nucleotides outside the gene matches: 11. The CDR3 sequence: CASSLGPGQGVRETQYF. The CDR3 DNA follows: TGTGCCAGCAGCTTAGGACCGGGACAGGGTGTTAGGGAGACCCAGTACTTC. Together with reference TRBV7-2 and TRBJ2-5, the CDR3 gives the full variable domain: GAGVSQSPSNKVTEKGKDVELRCDPISGHTALYWYRQSLGQGLEFLIYFQGNSAPDKSGLPSDRFSAERTGGSVSTLTIQRTQQEDSAVYLCASSLGPGQGVRETQYFGPGTRLLVL.